The TCR beta chain under discussion was sequenced for a study of control samples from healthy donors and cancer patients. Measured with immunoSEQ multiplex PCR; TCRdb has only the in-frame clones, and not every one. Here the sample spans 69,000 or so clones, approximately 94% being singletons. Germline values: CDR1 MDHEN, CDR2 SYDVKM. V lost 8 bases and J lost 0, with 14 bases in between. The CDR3 has 15 residues. This sequence joins TRBV28 and TRBJ1-3; no firm D call. Specimen: blood. This receptor was taken from a young woman in good health. The CDR3 protein is CASGVPFYSGNTIYF. In nucleotides, the CDR3 is TGTGCCAGCGGCGTTCCATTCTACTCTGGAAACACCATATATTTT.